This T cell receptor (beta chain) appears in the sequencing data of a study of a mutant IDH1 vaccine in newly diagnosed glioma. Overall study: Before enrollment, patients got radiotherapy alone, temozolomide alone, or mostly the combination. Study findings and constraints: Pseudoprogression seemed unrelated to changes in top peripheral T cell clonotypes.

This clone was observed a few times. Antigen specificity is unknown. TCRdb's table, derived via immunoSEQ multiplex PCR, lists solely in-frame clones and lacks some. The table has tens of thousands of clones, almost 85% seen once. Time point given: baseline, week 1 (first vaccination visit). Indicated treatment: pre-vaccination baseline after standard-of-care therapy. Germline CDR1 LNHDA, CDR2 SQIVND (reference sequence). This CDR3 comprises 13 residues. Trimming cost V 3 bases and J 8 bases, with 11 bases left between them. The sequence came from a man in his forties or fifties with glioma. Some clones in this sample may be carry-over from other donors' samples. J is TRBJ2-1 and V is TRBV19; D might be TRBD2 (5 bases). The input for sequencing was PBMCs, taken from a glioma patient treated with radiotherapy, temozolomide or both. This CDR3 is CASSIVSGHEQFF. The CDR3, as DNA: TGTGCCAGTAGTATTGTGAGCGGCCATGAGCAGTTCTTC.